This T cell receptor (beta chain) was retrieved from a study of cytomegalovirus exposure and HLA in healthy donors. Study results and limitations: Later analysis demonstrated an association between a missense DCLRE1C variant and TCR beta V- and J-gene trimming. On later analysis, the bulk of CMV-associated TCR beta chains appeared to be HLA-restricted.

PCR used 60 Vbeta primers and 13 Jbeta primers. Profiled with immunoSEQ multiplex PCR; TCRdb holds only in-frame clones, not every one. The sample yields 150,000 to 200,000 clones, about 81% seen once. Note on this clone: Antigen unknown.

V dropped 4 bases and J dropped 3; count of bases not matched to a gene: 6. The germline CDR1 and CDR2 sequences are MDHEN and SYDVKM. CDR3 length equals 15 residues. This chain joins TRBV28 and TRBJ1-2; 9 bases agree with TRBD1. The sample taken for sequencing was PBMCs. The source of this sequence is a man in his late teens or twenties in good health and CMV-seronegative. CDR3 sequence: CASSWRDREYYGYTF. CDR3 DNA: TGTGCCAGCAGTTGGCGGGACAGGGAGTACTATGGCTACACCTTC.